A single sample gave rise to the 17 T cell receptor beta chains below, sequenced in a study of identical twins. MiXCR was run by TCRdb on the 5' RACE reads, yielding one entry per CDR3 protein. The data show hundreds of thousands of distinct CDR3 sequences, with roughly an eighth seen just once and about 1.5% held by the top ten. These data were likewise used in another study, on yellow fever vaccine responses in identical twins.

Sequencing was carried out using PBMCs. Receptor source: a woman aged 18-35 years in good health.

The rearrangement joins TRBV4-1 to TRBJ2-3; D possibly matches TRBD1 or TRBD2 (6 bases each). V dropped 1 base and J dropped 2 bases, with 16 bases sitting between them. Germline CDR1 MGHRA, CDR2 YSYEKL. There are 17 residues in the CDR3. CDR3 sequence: CASSQGEWGDNTDTQYF. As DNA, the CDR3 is TGCGCCAGCAGCCAAGGGGAGTGGGGGGACAACACAGATACGCAGTATTTT.

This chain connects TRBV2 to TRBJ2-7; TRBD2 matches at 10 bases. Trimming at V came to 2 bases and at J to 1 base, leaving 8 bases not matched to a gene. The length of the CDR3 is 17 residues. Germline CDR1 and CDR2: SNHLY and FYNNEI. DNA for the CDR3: TGTGCCAGCAGTGAATCGGCTAGCGGGAGTACATCCTACGAGCAGTACTTC. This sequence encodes CASSESASGSTSYEQYF.

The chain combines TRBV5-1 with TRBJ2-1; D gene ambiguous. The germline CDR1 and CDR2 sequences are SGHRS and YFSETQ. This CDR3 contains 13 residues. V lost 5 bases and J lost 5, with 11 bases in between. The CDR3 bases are TGCGCCAGCAGGAAACAAGGCGACAATGAGCAGTTCTTC. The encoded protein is CASRKQGDNEQFF. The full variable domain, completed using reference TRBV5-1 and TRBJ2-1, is KAGVTQTPRYLIKTRGQQVTLSCSPISGHRSVSWYQQTPGQGLQFLFEYFSETQRNKGNFPGRFSGRQFSNSRSEMNVSTLELGDSALYLCASRKQGDNEQFFGPGTRLTVL.

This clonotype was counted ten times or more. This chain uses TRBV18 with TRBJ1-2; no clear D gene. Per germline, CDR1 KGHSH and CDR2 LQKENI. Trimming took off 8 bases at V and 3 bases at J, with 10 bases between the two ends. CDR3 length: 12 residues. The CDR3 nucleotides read TGTGCCAGCAGCCCTCAGGACTATGGCTACACCTTC. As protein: CASSPQDYGYTF.

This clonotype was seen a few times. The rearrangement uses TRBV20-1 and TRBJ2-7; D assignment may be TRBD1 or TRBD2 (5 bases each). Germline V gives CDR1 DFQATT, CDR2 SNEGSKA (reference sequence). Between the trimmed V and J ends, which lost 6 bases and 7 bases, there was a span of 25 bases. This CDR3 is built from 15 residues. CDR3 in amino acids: CSAAFPGSGLSEQYF. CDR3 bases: TGCAGTGCCGCCTTTCCGGGGTCAGGGCTTAGTGAGCAGTACTTC.

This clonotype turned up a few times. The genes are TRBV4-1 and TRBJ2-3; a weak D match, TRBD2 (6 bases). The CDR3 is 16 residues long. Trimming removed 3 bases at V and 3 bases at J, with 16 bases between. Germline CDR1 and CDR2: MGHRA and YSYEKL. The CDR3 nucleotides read TGCGCCAGCAGCCAGAGTTGGGGGACTCCGACAGATACGCAGTATTTT. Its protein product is CASSQSWGTPTDTQYF.

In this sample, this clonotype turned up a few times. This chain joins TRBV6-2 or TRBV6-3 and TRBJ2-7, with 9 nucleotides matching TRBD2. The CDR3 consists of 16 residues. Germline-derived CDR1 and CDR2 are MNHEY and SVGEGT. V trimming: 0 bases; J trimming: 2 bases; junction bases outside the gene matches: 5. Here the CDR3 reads CASSYSRREGPYEQYF. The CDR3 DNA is TGTGCCAGCAGTTACTCGAGGCGGGAGGGCCCCTACGAGCAGTACTTC.

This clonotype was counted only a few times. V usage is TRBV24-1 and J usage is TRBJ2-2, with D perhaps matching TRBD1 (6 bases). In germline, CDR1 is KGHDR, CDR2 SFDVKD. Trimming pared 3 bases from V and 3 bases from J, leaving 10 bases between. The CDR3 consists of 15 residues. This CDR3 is CATSDPRTDTGELFF. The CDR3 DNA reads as TGTGCCACCAGTGATCCGAGGACAGACACCGGGGAGCTGTTTTTT.

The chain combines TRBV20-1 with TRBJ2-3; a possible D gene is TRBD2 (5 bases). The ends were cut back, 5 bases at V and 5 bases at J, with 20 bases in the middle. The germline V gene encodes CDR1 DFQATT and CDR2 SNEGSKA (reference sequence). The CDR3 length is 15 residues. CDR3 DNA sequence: TGCAGTGCTCCCGCCGGGGAGCGGACCGAAGATACGCAGTATTTT. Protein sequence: CSAPAGERTEDTQYF.

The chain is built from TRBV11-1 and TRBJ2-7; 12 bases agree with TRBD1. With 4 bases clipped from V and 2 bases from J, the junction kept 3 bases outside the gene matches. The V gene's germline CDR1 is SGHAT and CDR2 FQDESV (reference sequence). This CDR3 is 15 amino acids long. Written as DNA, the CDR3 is TGTGCCAGCAGCTACCGGGACAGGGGGCCCTACGAGCAGTACTTC. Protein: CASSYRDRGPYEQYF.

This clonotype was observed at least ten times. The CDR3 bases are TGTGCCAGCAGCCAAGATGAGAGGGGCAGGGGCTACACCTTC. It translates to CASSQDERGRGYTF. V is TRBV4-2 and J is TRBJ1-2; D may be TRBD1 (5 bases). Trimming pared 0 bases from V and 8 bases from J, leaving 13 bases between. The CDR3 is made up of 14 amino acids. The germline gives CDR1 LGHNA, CDR2 YNFKEQ.

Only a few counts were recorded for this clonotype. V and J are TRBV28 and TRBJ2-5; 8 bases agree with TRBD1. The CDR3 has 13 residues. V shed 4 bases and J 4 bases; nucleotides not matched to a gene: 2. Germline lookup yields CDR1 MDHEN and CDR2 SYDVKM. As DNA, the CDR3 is TGTGCCAGCAGTTACCAGGGGGCAGAGACCCAGTACTTC. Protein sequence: CASSYQGAETQYF.

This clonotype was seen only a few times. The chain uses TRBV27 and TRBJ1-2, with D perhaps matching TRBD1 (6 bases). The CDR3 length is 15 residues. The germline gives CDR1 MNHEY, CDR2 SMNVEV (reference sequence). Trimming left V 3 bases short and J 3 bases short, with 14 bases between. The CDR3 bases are TGTGCCAGCAGTTTGGGGGGGGCGCGGCACTATGGCTACACCTTC. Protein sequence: CASSLGGARHYGYTF.

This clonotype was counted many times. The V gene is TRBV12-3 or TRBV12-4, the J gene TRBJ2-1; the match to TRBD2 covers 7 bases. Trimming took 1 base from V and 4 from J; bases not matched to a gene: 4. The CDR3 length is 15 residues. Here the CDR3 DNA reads TGTGCCAGCAGTTTAGGACTAGCTTTATACAATGAGCAGTTCTTC. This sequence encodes CASSLGLALYNEQFF.

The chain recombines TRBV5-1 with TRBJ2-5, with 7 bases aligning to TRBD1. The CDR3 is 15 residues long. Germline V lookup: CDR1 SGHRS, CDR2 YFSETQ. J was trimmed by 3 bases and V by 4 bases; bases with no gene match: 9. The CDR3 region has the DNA TGCGCCAGCAGCGGGTTGGGACAGAGTAAAGAGACCCAGTACTTC. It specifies CASSGLGQSKETQYF.

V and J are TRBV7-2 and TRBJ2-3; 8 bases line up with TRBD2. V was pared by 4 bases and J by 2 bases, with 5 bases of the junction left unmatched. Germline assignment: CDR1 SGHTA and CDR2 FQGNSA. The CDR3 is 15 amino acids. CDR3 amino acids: CASSSSGLVTDTQYF. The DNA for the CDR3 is TGTGCCAGCAGCTCGTCGGGACTAGTCACAGATACGCAGTATTTT.

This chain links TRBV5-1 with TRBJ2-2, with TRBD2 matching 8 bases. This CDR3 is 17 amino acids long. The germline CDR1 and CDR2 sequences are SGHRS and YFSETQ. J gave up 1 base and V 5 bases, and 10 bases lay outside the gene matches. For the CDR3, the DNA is TGCGCCAGCAGGTCACTAGCGGCAACGGAGAACACCGGGGAGCTGTTTTTT. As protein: CASRSLAATENTGELFF.